One and the same sample provided the 9 T cell receptor beta chains below, sequenced in a study of control samples from healthy donors and cancer patients. Generated by immunoSEQ multiplex PCR, the TCRdb table keeps only in-frame clones and is missing some. The data show over 75,000 clones, approximately 82% seen once. What was sequenced was blood. Source of these receptors: a man aged 60 to 69 in good health.

The chain's CDR3 is CASSLVASETQYF. Here the CDR3 DNA reads TGTGCCAGCAGCCTAGTAGCGAGCGAGACCCAGTACTTC. This chain uses TRBV7-2 with TRBJ2-5; possibly TRBD2 for D (5 bases). The CDR3 contains 13 residues. V was cut by 5 bases and J by 5 bases, with 12 bases left in between. The germline V gene encodes CDR1 SGHTA and CDR2 FQGNSA.

The V and J genes are TRBV5-1 and TRBJ2-5; D possibly uses TRBD1 or TRBD2 (5 bases each). Germline V gene data show CDR1 as SGHRS and CDR2 as YFSETQ. The CDR3 is 15 residues long. V lost 1 base and J lost 4, with 14 bases in between. The CDR3 DNA is TGCGCCAGCAGCTTGAGTGTAGAGGGGAGAGAGACCCAGTACTTC. Its translation: CASSLSVEGRETQYF.

The chain recombines TRBV5-4 with TRBJ2-5; D is perhaps TRBD1 or TRBD2 (6 bases each). Trimming removed 2 bases from V and 5 bases from J, with 13 bases in between. The CDR3 covers 14 residues. Germline V gene lookup returns CDR1 SGHNT and CDR2 YYREEE (reference sequence). CDR3: CASSFTGTEETQYF. CDR3 nucleotides: TGTGCCAGCAGCTTTACAGGGACTGAGGAGACCCAGTACTTC.

A few counts support this clone. The chain carries TRBV29-1 and TRBJ1-1, with D unresolved. The CDR3 consists of 12 residues. The germline gives CDR1 SQVTM, CDR2 ANQGSEA. V was trimmed by 2 bases and J by 2 bases, leaving 6 bases between them. In DNA, the CDR3 is TGCAGCGTTGAACCTTTTAACACTGAAGCTTTCTTT. It is translated as CSVEPFNTEAFF.

The chain carries TRBV19 and TRBJ1-2; tentative D call: TRBD1 (5 bases). Germline V gene sequence: CDR1 LNHDA, CDR2 SQIVND (reference sequence). The CDR3 has 15 amino acids. Trimming took off 7 bases at V and 1 base at J, with 16 bases between the two ends. The CDR3 protein is CASNEDTGYNYGYTF. CDR3 DNA: TGTGCCAGTAATGAGGACACCGGGTATAACTATGGCTACACCTTC.

The chain recombines TRBV18 with TRBJ2-2, with 11 bases that match TRBD1. The CDR3 is 16 residues long. J was trimmed by 6 bases and V by 3 bases; bases with no gene match: 6. Germline V lookup: CDR1 KGHSH, CDR2 LQKENI. CDR3: CASSPSRTGGPGELFF. The CDR3 DNA reads as TGTGCCAGCTCACCCTCTAGGACAGGGGGCCCCGGGGAGCTGTTTTTT.

The chain couples TRBV7-8 to TRBJ2-5; D gene ambiguous. Looked up from germline, CDR1 is SGHVS and CDR2 is FQNEAQ. The CDR3 spans 20 residues. V lost 0 bases and J lost 0, with 23 bases in between. CDR3 protein: CASSLARGVSPQWYQETQYF. CDR3 nucleotides: TGTGCCAGCAGCTTAGCGCGAGGAGTCAGCCCCCAATGGTACCAAGAGACCCAGTACTTC.

This clone has more than one count but fewer than ten. V usage is TRBV11-3 and J usage is TRBJ2-5; a possible D gene is TRBD1 (5 bases). There are 13 residues in the CDR3. The germline CDR1 and CDR2 sequences are SGHNT and YENEEA. Trimming removed 6 bases at V and 4 bases at J, with 12 bases between. CDR3 nucleotides: TGTGCCAGCAGTAGGGGTAGACGAGAGACCCAGTACTTC. Its protein product is CASSRGRRETQYF.

The chain recombines TRBV30 with TRBJ2-3, with D perhaps being TRBD1 or TRBD2 (6 bases each). Trimming took 7 bases from V and 4 from J, leaving 12 bases between them. The CDR3 covers 12 residues. The germline gives CDR1 GTSNPN, CDR2 SVGIG (reference sequence). CDR3 nucleotides: TGTGCCTCAGAGGGGGGCCCAGATACGCAGTATTTT. Its translation: CASEGGPDTQYF.